This T cell receptor beta chain emerged from a study of cytotoxic CD8 clonotypes in ibrutinib-treated CLL. Turning to the study itself: Of a cohort that held roughly eleven relapsed/refractory and over 14 treatment-naive patients, 17 to 18 were IGHV unmutated. Study-level results: Clonality measured at baseline exceeded age-matched healthy donors, tracking circulating CD8+ T-cell counts.

In regard to this clone: Antigen unknown. Different DNA sequences within this sample yield the same CDR3.

The source of around 2 micrograms of genomic DNA for TCR beta libraries was cryopreserved PBMCs. V was pared by 0 bases and J by 1 base, with 10 bases between. CDR3 size: 16 residues. Per germline, CDR1 ENHRY and CDR2 SYGVKD. Clones were read by immunoSEQ multiplex PCR, and TCRdb kept only the in-frame ones, dropping some. The profile shows 160,000 or so clones, roughly 80% of them singletons. This chain connects TRBV10-3 to TRBJ1-5; D unclear. Material: PBMCs, obtained after 24 months of ibrutinib treatment. This sequence originates from a human donor with chronic lymphocytic leukemia. The CDR3 region is CAISESGQASNQPQHF. CDR3 DNA: TGTGCCATCAGTGAGTCAGGGCAGGCGAGCAATCAGCCCCAGCATTTT.